This entry lists 5 T cell receptor beta chains sequenced from one sample in a study of cytomegalovirus exposure and HLA in healthy donors (dated by TCRdb to 2015 to 2018). Libraries came from the immunoSEQ multiplex PCR assay. For the multiplex PCR, a mixture combining 60 forward primers for TCR Vbeta segments and 13 reverse primers for TCR Jbeta segments was used. The table comes from immuneACCESS by way of TCRdb, which keeps in-frame sequences with V and J called. Part of the clones is missing from these tables; in studies checked, under half for an unresolved V gene and the rest for unknown reasons. Across this sample there are around 190,000 clones, with roughly nine tenths seen only once. The ten largest clones take up about 1.1% of the sample. The sequencing sample was made of PBMCs. Receptors were obtained from a boy under 10 years old in good health and CMV-seronegative.

J is TRBJ1-1 and V is TRBV9; possible D gene TRBD1, 6 bases. The germline CDR1 and CDR2 sequences are SGDLS and YYNGEE. The length of the CDR3 is 18 residues. Trimming took off 3 bases at V and 3 bases at J, with 24 bases between the two ends. CDR3 loop: CASSESLGRGTGDTEAFF. The CDR3 DNA follows: TGTGCCAGCAGCGAGTCCCTGGGCAGGGGAACCGGGGACACTGAAGCTTTCTTT.

The CDR3 is CASSFQGHLNQPQHF. CDR3 DNA: TGTGCCAGCAGTTTCCAGGGACATCTGAATCAGCCCCAGCATTTT. V usage is TRBV27 and J usage is TRBJ1-5; D might be TRBD1 (6 bases). From germline, CDR1 is MNHEY and CDR2 SMNVEV (reference sequence). Between the trimmed V and J ends, which lost 3 bases and 4 bases, there was a span of 13 bases. The CDR3 has 15 residues.

The chain has TRBV28 and TRBJ1-5, with a weak D call TRBD1 (6 bases). The CDR3 loop spans 14 amino acids. V was pared by 6 bases and J by 6 bases, with 15 bases between. Germline loops: CDR1 MDHEN, CDR2 SYDVKM. CDR3 nucleotides: TGTGCCAGCAGGACAGAGGGGGGGTTTCAGCCCCAGCATTTT. Translation: CASRTEGGFQPQHF. Complete variable domain (other parts from reference TRBV28 and TRBJ1-5): DVKVTQSSRYLVKRTGEKVFLECVQDMDHENMFWYRQDPGLGLRLIYFSYDVKMKEKGDIPEGYSVSREKKERFSLILESASTNQTSMYLCASRTEGGFQPQHFGDGTRLSIL.

The chain carries TRBV28 and TRBJ1-4; D possibly corresponds to TRBD1 (6 bases). Germline loops: CDR1 MDHEN, CDR2 SYDVKM. V lost 6 bases to trimming and J lost 10 bases, with 15 bases between them. The CDR3 loop spans 13 amino acids. The CDR3 DNA reads TGTGCCAGCAGCCCGGGACAACGGGTAAAACTGTTTTTT. It translates to CASSPGQRVKLFF.

This chain connects TRBV28 to TRBJ1-2; 7 bases line up with TRBD1. CDR1 and CDR2 from the germline V gene are MDHEN and SYDVKM. This CDR3 has 17 residues. V dropped 5 bases and J dropped 5; count of bases not matched to a gene: 17. This CDR3 is CASSPGGQVTEEYGYTF. In DNA, the CDR3 is TGTGCCAGCAGTCCCGGAGGACAGGTTACAGAAGAGTATGGCTACACCTTC.